These T cell receptor beta chains were read from a single sample in a study of blood T cell repertoires in COVID-19. Libraries were prepared by immunoSEQ multiplex PCR; TCRdb keeps only in-frame clonotypes and omits some of them. The sample contains approximately 300,000 clones, around 90% of which appear only once. The material sequenced was peripheral blood. Receptor source: a woman aged 40 to 50 with COVID-19, enrolled during active disease. CDR3s include the opening cysteine and the closing phenylalanine or tryptophan. Each record gives: D gene, CDR3 length, V gene, clone size, J gene, CDR3 DNA, CDR3 protein. A D gene is named only where the DNA matches it firmly. Size is stated for part of the rows, as once, few or many counts, or as a class when the clone is expanded.

>.|15|TRBV28|.|TRBJ1-5
TGTGCCAGCAGTTTATTCGCGGATAGCAATCAGCCCCAGCATTTT
CASSLFADSNQPQHF
>.|13|TRBV2|once|TRBJ2-1
TGTGCCAGCAGTGATTTACGGGGGTCGCCGTGGTTCTTC
CASSDLRGSPWFF
>.|13|TRBV20-1|.|TRBJ2-5
TGCAGTGCTAGTGTGCGGGGCTCAGAGACCCAGTACTTC
CSASVRGSETQYF
>TRBD1|13|TRBV6-5|.|TRBJ1-1
TGTGCCAGCAGTTATACCCGGGACAGGGTTATTTTCTTT
CASSYTRDRVIFF
>TRBD2|17|TRBV10-3|.|TRBJ2-1
TGTGCCATCAGTGATGCGACTAGCGGGGGGGTTTACAATGAGCAGTTCTTC
CAISDATSGGVYNEQFF
>.|16|TRBV28|.|TRBJ1-2
TGTGCCAGCAGTTCTCCCGGGGGGTTACTAAACTATGGCTACACCTTC
CASSSPGGLLNYGYTF
>TRBD1|17|TRBV27|.|TRBJ2-1
TGTGCCAGCAGTTTATCTCCCGGGACAGGCATTCACAATGAGCAGTTCTTC
CASSLSPGTGIHNEQFF
>TRBD2|15|TRBV5-1|.|TRBJ2-4
TGCGCCAGCAGCTCACTAGCGGGAGCGAGGGACATTCAGTACTTC
CASSSLAGARDIQYF
>TRBD1|14|TRBV6-5|.|TRBJ2-2
TGTGCCACCCACGGGACAGGCGCCACCGGGGAGCTGTTTTTT
CATHGTGATGELFF
>TRBD2|16|TRBV10-2|.|TRBJ2-1
TGCGCCAGCAGTGAGTCTACTAGCGGGGGGGCCAGTGAGCAGTTCTTC
CASSESTSGGASEQFF
>.|14|TRBV30|.|TRBJ1-4
TGTGCCTGGAGTCCGCCAGGATGGAATGAAAAACTGTTTTTT
CAWSPPGWNEKLFF
>TRBD2|13|TRBV2|.|TRBJ2-2
TGTGCCAGCAGTGTGGCGGGAGTCGGGGAGCTGTTTTTT
CASSVAGVGELFF
>.|13|TRBV29-1|.|TRBJ2-7
TGCAGCGCTGGACTCGACAGGACCTACGAGCAGTACTTC
CSAGLDRTYEQYF
>TRBD1|13|TRBV6-5|.|TRBJ1-2
TGTGCCAGCAGTTACGGGACAGGGAATGGCTACACCTTC
CASSYGTGNGYTF
>.|13|TRBV12-3/TRBV12-4|.|TRBJ2-1
TGTGCCAGCAGTTCAAGGGGGGGCAATGAGCAGTTCTTC
CASSSRGGNEQFF
>TRBD1|15|TRBV6-2/TRBV6-3|.|TRBJ2-7
TGTGCCAGCAGTTCCTGGGACAGGGGGTCGGTCGAGCAGTACTTC
CASSSWDRGSVEQYF
>TRBD1|15|TRBV27|.|TRBJ2-7
TGTGCCAGCAGTCGAGCGGGGACAGGGTTCTACGAGCAGTACTTC
CASSRAGTGFYEQYF
>TRBD1|15|TRBV6-1|.|TRBJ2-1
TGTGCCAGCAGTGATCCCGGACAGGGTGAAAATGAGCAGTTCTTC
CASSDPGQGENEQFF
>TRBD2|15|TRBV24-1|.|TRBJ2-2
TGTGCCACCAGTGACCGGACTAGTTTTACCGGGGAGCTGTTTTTT
CATSDRTSFTGELFF
>.|13|TRBV9|.|TRBJ2-1
TGTGCCAGCAGCGTCGGGACTCTCAATGAGCAGTTCTTC
CASSVGTLNEQFF
>TRBD2|15|TRBV2|once|TRBJ2-2
TGTGCCAGCACCCAAGGGACTAGCGGCACCGGGGAGCTGTTTTTT
CASTQGTSGTGELFF
>.|13|TRBV21-1|many|TRBJ1-2
TGTGCCAGCAGCAAAGACACTAACTATGGCTACACCTTC
CASSKDTNYGYTF
>.|13|TRBV29-1|.|TRBJ2-3
TGCAGCGGGGGAGGGGGAAACACAGATACGCAGTATTTT
CSGGGGNTDTQYF
>.|15|TRBV19|.|TRBJ1-4
TGTGCCAGTACCTATCTAGACAGTTCTAATGAAAAACTGTTTTTT
CASTYLDSSNEKLFF
>TRBD1|14|TRBV6-5|.|TRBJ2-1
TGTGCCAGCAAATACAGGGGGACTGACAATGAGCAGTTCTTC
CASKYRGTDNEQFF
>.|18|TRBV27|.|TRBJ2-3
TGTGCCAGCAGTACGCCACGCCAACTAGCAGGTAGCACAGATACGCAGTATTTT
CASSTPRQLAGSTDTQYF
>.|15|TRBV2|.|TRBJ1-3
TGTGCCAGCCCCCTGGAGGGGAGCTCTGGAAACACCATATATTTT
CASPLEGSSGNTIYF
>TRBD1|12|TRBV29-1|.|TRBJ1-5
TGCAGCGTTGGACAGGGGGGTCAGCCCCAGCATTTT
CSVGQGGQPQHF
>TRBD1|15|TRBV7-9|.|TRBJ1-2
TGTGCCAGCAGCTTAGCGGACAGGTCGAGCTATGGCTACACCTTC
CASSLADRSSYGYTF
>.|11|TRBV12-3/TRBV12-4|once|TRBJ2-5
TGTGCCAGCAGTTTAACAGGGCGGCAGGACTTC
CASSLTGRQDF
>.|13|TRBV2|.|TRBJ1-2
TGTGCCAGCAGTGAAGGGCAGGGTAGCGGCTACACCTTC
CASSEGQGSGYTF
>.|17|TRBV7-3|.|TRBJ2-5
TGTGCCAGCAGCCCCTCCCCACAGGCGTTCGGTGGAGCTGGCCAGTACTTC
CASSPSPQAFGGAGQYF
>.|15|TRBV7-3|.|TRBJ1-1
TGTGCCAGCAGCTTACTGACACCGCAAAACACTGAAGCTTTCTTT
CASSLLTPQNTEAFF
>TRBD1|15|TRBV5-1|.|TRBJ1-4
TGCGCCAGCAGTTATGCCGGGACAGGCGCTGAAAAACTGTTTTTT
CASSYAGTGAEKLFF
>.|14|TRBV7-2|.|TRBJ1-6
TGTGCCAGCAGCGAGTATCTAGCGGGATCACCCCTCCACTTT
CASSEYLAGSPLHF
>.|15|TRBV9|.|TRBJ2-7
TGTGCCAGCAGCGTAGAAGAGGGTTCGGTATACGAGCAGTACTTC
CASSVEEGSVYEQYF
>TRBD2|15|TRBV3-1/TRBV3-2|.|TRBJ2-5
TGTGCCAGCAGCCCCTTAGCGGGGGTGGAAGAGACCCAGTACTTC
CASSPLAGVEETQYF
>.|14|TRBV30|.|TRBJ1-4
TGTGCCTGGAGTGGAGGCGGGGTTGAAGAAAAACTGTTTTTT
CAWSGGGVEEKLFF
>TRBD1|15|TRBV6-6|.|TRBJ2-2
TGTGCCAGCAGTTATGGGCAGGGGGCCGTCGGGGAGCTGTTTTTT
CASSYGQGAVGELFF
>TRBD1|15|TRBV3-1/TRBV3-2|.|TRBJ1-5
TGTGCCAGCAGCCCCTTGGGACAGGGTGGCCAGCCCCAGCATTTT
CASSPLGQGGQPQHF
>TRBD1|14|TRBV18|.|TRBJ1-4
TGTGCCAGCTCACCCTCGGACAGGGTTGAAAAACTGTTTTTT
CASSPSDRVEKLFF
>.|15|TRBV5-1|.|TRBJ2-7
TGCGCCAGCAGCTTGGAGAATGGACTCTCCTACGAGCAGTACTTC
CASSLENGLSYEQYF
>TRBD1|13|TRBV18|.|TRBJ1-4
TGTGCCAGCTCACGCGGACAGGATGAAAAACTGTTTTTT
CASSRGQDEKLFF
>.|13|TRBV18|.|TRBJ1-5
TGTGCCAGCTCACCGGGGGCTACTCAGCCCCAGCATTTT
CASSPGATQPQHF
>.|14|TRBV3-1/TRBV3-2|once|TRBJ2-2
TGTGCCAGCAGCCTTTGGACAGTGGACGGGGAGCTGTTTTTT
CASSLWTVDGELFF
>TRBD1|12|TRBV12-3/TRBV12-4|.|TRBJ2-7
TGTGCCAGCAGCGCAGGGGGCTACGAGCAGTACTTC
CASSAGGYEQYF
>.|11|TRBV9|.|TRBJ2-2
TGTGCCAGCAAAGGGGCCGGGGAGCTGTTTTTT
CASKGAGELFF
>.|15|TRBV2|.|TRBJ1-6
TGTGCCAGCGGACAATCCGGACAATTTAATTCACCCCTCCACTTT
CASGQSGQFNSPLHF